The T cell receptor beta chain under discussion was sequenced for a study of human thymus T cells. Study observations and caveats: The authors found apparently biased V and J gene usage in thymic and blood repertoires.

This CDR3 is 14 amino acids long. The ends lost 4 bases at V and 3 bases at J; junction bases unmatched: 6. Looked up from germline, CDR1 is SGHTA and CDR2 is FQGNSA. About this clone: Its matching antigen is unknown.

TCRdb's copy holds only in-frame clones and misses some; the assay was immunoSEQ multiplex PCR. The profile shows some 40,000 clones, nearly 95% of them singletons. Specimen: blood. This chain uses TRBV7-2 with TRBJ2-7, with 7 positions matching TRBD1. The origin of this receptor is a boy younger than two with a congenital heart defect but otherwise immunologically healthy. The CDR3 coding sequence is TGTGCCAGCAGCTCTAGAGACAGGGTCTACGAGCAGTACTTC. Amino acid sequence: CASSSRDRVYEQYF.